These 24 T cell receptor beta chains came from one sample sequenced in a study of blood T cells in healthy people across ages. It was with a sample-barcoded 5' primer and a J-beta primer mix that a second PCR of roughly 7 to 12 cycles was run. TCRdb recomputed calls from the 5' RACE reads with MiXCR, one row per CDR3 protein. In the table there are fewer than 750,000 distinct CDR3 sequences, less than 60% of which are singletons. Material: blood. These TCRs come from a man older than 75 in good health.

The chain links TRBV4-1 to TRBJ2-5; tentatively, D is TRBD1 (6 bases). The V end lost 1 base, the J end lost 4 bases, and 10 bases lay between the germline ends. Germline CDR1 reads MGHRA; CDR2 reads YSYEKL. The CDR3 length is 14 residues. This chain's CDR3 is CASSQAGQLETQYF. For the CDR3, the DNA is TGCGCCAGCAGCCAAGCTGGACAGTTAGAGACCCAGTACTTC.

This chain uses TRBV7-2 with TRBJ2-4, with TRBD1 as a possible D gene (7 bases). With the DNA end fitting TRBJ2-7 better, the J assignment may be wrong. The CDR3 has 14 amino acids. Germline values: CDR1 SGHTA, CDR2 FQGNSA. The CDR3 spells CASSLGYRGLEQYF. The CDR3 region has the DNA TGTGCCAGCAGCTTAGGATACAGGGGACTCGAGCAGTACTTC.

The chain employs TRBV2 and TRBJ1-2, with D unresolved. The CDR3 sequence is 12 residues long. Trimming removed 8 bases from V and 7 bases from J, with 14 bases in between. The V gene's germline CDR1 is SNHLY and CDR2 FYNNEI. Written as DNA, the CDR3 is TGTGCCAGCTATAGACCCCCGGGTGGCTACACCTTC. Protein: CASYRPPGGYTF. Looking up the rest from reference TRBV2 and TRBJ1-2 gives the full variable domain: EPEVTQTPSHQVTQMGQEVILRCVPISNHLYFYWYRQILGQKVEFLVSFYNNEISEKSEIFDDQFSVERPDGSNFTLKIRSTKLEDSAMYFCASYRPPGGYTFGSGTRLTVV.

The CDR3 nucleotides read TGCAGTGCTAGAGGAGACACACAACAGCCCCAGCATTTT. Translation gives CSARGDTQQPQHF. The rearrangement joins TRBV20-1 to TRBJ1-5; D gene ambiguous. Trimming removed 1 base at V and 7 bases at J, with 11 bases between. The CDR3 has 13 amino acids. CDR1 and CDR2 (germline): DFQATT, SNEGSKA (reference sequence).

This clonotype turned up a few times. The chain links TRBV12-3 or TRBV12-4 to TRBJ2-5, with a possible D match to TRBD2 (5 bases). Trimming stripped 6 bases from V and 4 bases from J, with 9 bases between. This CDR3 is 12 amino acids long. CDR3 sequence: CASSPTRETQYF. CDR3 DNA: TGTGCCAGCAGCCCCACTAGAGAGACCCAGTACTTC.

The rearrangement uses TRBV25-1 and TRBJ2-1; D unresolved. Germline-derived CDR1 and CDR2 are MGHDK and SYGVNS. This CDR3 contains 12 residues. Trimming left V 4 bases short and J 4 bases short, with 5 bases between. The CDR3 is CASSGGYNEQFF. The DNA of the CDR3 is TGTGCCAGCAGTGGCGGATACAATGAGCAGTTCTTC.

This rearrangement joins TRBV7-2 to TRBJ1-6; D unresolved. The CDR3 has 17 amino acids. Germline CDR1 SGHTA, CDR2 FQGNSA. The V end lost 1 base, the J end lost 0 bases, and 10 bases lay between the germline ends. CDR3 region: CASSLDTASSYNSPLHF. The CDR3 region has the DNA TGTGCCAGCAGCTTAGATACGGCGAGCTCCTATAATTCACCCCTCCACTTT.

The CDR3: CASSTRGQGSRDTQYF. Written as DNA, the CDR3 is TGTGCCAGCAGTACCAGAGGACAGGGGTCAAGAGATACGCAGTATTTT. The V and J genes are TRBV6-6 and TRBJ2-3; 9 bases line up with TRBD1. The germline CDR1 and CDR2 sequences are MNHNY and SVGAGI (reference sequence). Trimming cost V 5 bases and J 5 bases; bases outside gene matches: 11. The CDR3 length is 16 residues.

The chain carries TRBV15 and TRBJ1-1; no definite D call. The CDR3 length is 13 residues. Germline V gene data show CDR1 as LNHNV and CDR2 as YYDKDF (reference sequence). V shed 5 bases and J shed 4 bases, with 11 bases lying between them. The CDR3 reads CATSRPDSTEAFF. CDR3 DNA sequence: TGTGCCACCAGCCGACCGGATTCCACTGAAGCTTTCTTT.

This clonotype occurred a few times. The rearrangement uses TRBV7-2 and TRBJ2-6; 9 bases align to TRBD2. The CDR3 extends over 17 amino acids. Germline lookup yields CDR1 SGHTA and CDR2 FQGNSA. With V trimmed by 6 bases and J by 0 bases, 6 bases remained unmatched. CDR3 bases: TGTGCCAGCAGACGGACTAGCGACACCTCTGGGGCCAACGTCCTGACTTTC. Encoded protein: CASRRTSDTSGANVLTF. The variable domain in full, completed from reference TRBV7-2 and TRBJ2-6, reads GAGVSQSPSNKVTEKGKDVELRCDPISGHTALYWYRQSLGQGLEFLIYFQGNSAPDKSGLPSDRFSAERTGGSVSTLTIQRTQQEDSAVYLCASRRTSDTSGANVLTFGAGSRLTVL.

The chain recombines TRBV20-1 with TRBJ2-7; 8 bases map to TRBD1. CDR3 length equals 13 residues. The V gene's germline CDR1 is DFQATT and CDR2 SNEGSKA (reference sequence). V was clipped by 4 bases and J by 2 bases; unmatched bases: 4. For the CDR3, the DNA is TGCAGTGCTATAACGACAGGGGCCTACGAGCAGTACTTC. Translated: CSAITTGAYEQYF.

The chain joins TRBV10-3 to TRBJ1-6, with a possible D match to TRBD1 (5 bases). Germline V lookup: CDR1 ENHRY, CDR2 SYGVKD. V dropped 4 bases and J dropped 7 bases, with 14 bases sitting between them. The CDR3 loop spans 15 amino acids. The CDR3 DNA reads TGTGCCATCAGTGTGGGAACCCAGGGCAATTCACCCCTCCACTTT. Its protein is CAISVGTQGNSPLHF.

The gene calls are TRBV3-1 and TRBJ2-1; maybe TRBD2 (5 bases). The CDR3 runs 13 residues. The germline V and J ends were trimmed by 3 bases and 14 bases, with 17 bases remaining between them. Germline-derived CDR1 and CDR2 are LGHDT and YNNKEL (reference sequence). The CDR3 loop reads CASSQTGSPGEFF. The CDR3, as DNA: TGTGCCAGCAGCCAGACCGGGTCCCCCGGGGAGTTCTTC.

The chain uses TRBV6-5 and TRBJ2-5; a possible D gene is TRBD1 (6 bases). The CDR3 is 15 residues long. Germline V gives CDR1 MNHEY, CDR2 SVGAGI. V was shortened by 3 bases and J by 5 bases, with 16 bases between the two germline ends. CDR3 loop: CASSYDRTEWETQYF. The CDR3 DNA is TGTGCCAGCAGTTATGACAGGACCGAATGGGAGACCCAGTACTTC.

This clonotype was seen only a few times. The chain joins TRBV20-1 to TRBJ2-7, with no clear D. The CDR3 is 13 residues long. V was trimmed by 5 bases and J by 6 bases, leaving 17 bases between them. The germline V gene has CDR1 DFQATT and CDR2 SNEGSKA (reference sequence). The CDR3 sequence is CSAPARAGSEQYF. CDR3 DNA: TGCAGTGCTCCGGCCCGGGCTGGTTCCGAGCAGTACTTC.

This clonotype appeared a few times. V is TRBV3-1 and J is TRBJ2-3; 11 positions match TRBD2. Germline V gene sequence: CDR1 LGHDT, CDR2 YNNKEL (reference sequence). The V segment lost 4 bases and the J segment 5 bases; nucleotides outside the gene matches: 5. The CDR3 loop spans 15 amino acids. CDR3 sequence: CASSRSGGAVDTQYF. DNA for the CDR3: TGTGCCAGCAGCCGTAGCGGGGGGGCAGTAGATACGCAGTATTTT.

Regarding this clonotype: One junction end does not reproduce the germline sequence, and a read error may be involved. The V gene is TRBV20-1, the J gene TRBJ2-1, with a tentative D call TRBD1 (6 bases). CDR1 and CDR2 from the germline V gene are DFQATT and SNEGSKA (reference sequence). The CDR3 has 15 residues. Written as DNA, the CDR3 is TGCAGTGCTAGAGAGGGGGCACGCTCCTACAATGAGCAGCTCTTC. It specifies CSAREGARSYNEQLF.

The chain carries TRBV5-1 and TRBJ2-3; 9 nucleotides agree with TRBD2. Germline-derived CDR1 and CDR2 are SGHRS and YFSETQ. Unmatched junction bases numbered 5, after V lost 0 bases and J lost 0 bases. The CDR3 sequence is 17 residues long. CDR3 in DNA: TGCGCCAGCAGCTTGGTGTTCCTAGCGGGGAGCACAGATACGCAGTATTTT. Amino acids: CASSLVFLAGSTDTQYF.

In its sample, this clonotype was seen once. In DNA form, the CDR3 reads TGTGCCAGTAGTATTGAGACAGGAGATGGCTACACCTTC. Translated: CASSIETGDGYTF. The rearrangement joins TRBV19 to TRBJ1-2; a weak D match, TRBD1 (6 bases). The germline V and J ends were trimmed by 3 bases and 6 bases, with 11 bases remaining between them. This CDR3 region has 13 residues. Germline V gene data show CDR1 as LNHDA and CDR2 as SQIVND (reference sequence). The full variable domain, in which reference TRBV19 and TRBJ1-2 provide the parts outside the CDR3, is DGGITQSPKYLFRKEGQNVTLSCEQNLNHDAMYWYRQDPGQGLRLIYYSQIVNDFQKGDIAEGYSVSREKKESFPLTVTSAQKNPTAFYLCASSIETGDGYTFGSGTRLTVV.

This clonotype occurred a few times. The gene calls are TRBV7-3 and TRBJ2-3; TRBD1 matches 7 bases. The ends lost 4 bases at V and 2 bases at J; junction bases unmatched: 3. Germline V gene sequence: CDR1 SGHTA, CDR2 FQGTGA. CDR3 length: 14 amino acids. Written as DNA, the CDR3 is TGTGCCAGCAGCTCGACAGGGCCCACAGATACGCAGTATTTT. It specifies CASSSTGPTDTQYF.

This clonotype was observed a few times. J is TRBJ2-1 and V is TRBV7-6; tentatively, D is TRBD2 (6 bases). The CDR3 runs to 15 residues. From germline, CDR1 is SGHVS and CDR2 FNYEAQ. Trimming left V 1 base short and J 7 bases short, with 14 bases between. The CDR3 nucleotides read TGTGCCAGCAGCTTAGAAAGAGGAGGAGGGAATGAGCAGTTCTTC. Translation gives CASSLERGGGNEQFF.

In this sample, this clonotype turned up a few times. The V gene is TRBV7-8, the J gene TRBJ2-1; D may be TRBD1 or TRBD2 (6 bases each). This CDR3 contains 20 residues. Germline V lookup: CDR1 SGHVS, CDR2 FQNEAQ. V was pared by 2 bases and J by 0 bases, with 23 bases between. CDR3 sequence: CASSLWGRGRMPSSYNEQFF. The CDR3 DNA follows: TGTGCCAGCAGCTTATGGGGCCGGGGGCGAATGCCGAGCTCCTACAATGAGCAGTTCTTC.

This CDR3 is CASSFDHREQFF. Written as DNA, the CDR3 is TGTGCCAGCAGTTTTGATCACCGTGAGCAGTTCTTC. The chain is built from TRBV12-3 or TRBV12-4 and TRBJ2-1, with D unclear. V was clipped by 3 bases and J by 9 bases, with 9 bases between them. The CDR3 length is 12 residues.

The chain recombines TRBV27 with TRBJ2-5, with 7 bases lining up with TRBD1. This CDR3 has 17 amino acids. Losses at the gene ends were 3 bases for V and 11 bases for J; bases not matched to a gene: 21. Looked up from germline, CDR1 is MNHEY and CDR2 is SMNVEV (reference sequence). The CDR3 loop reads CASSLERTGDLGNEQYF. CDR3 nucleotide sequence: TGTGCCAGCAGTTTGGAAAGGACAGGAGACCTGGGAAATGAGCAGTACTTC.